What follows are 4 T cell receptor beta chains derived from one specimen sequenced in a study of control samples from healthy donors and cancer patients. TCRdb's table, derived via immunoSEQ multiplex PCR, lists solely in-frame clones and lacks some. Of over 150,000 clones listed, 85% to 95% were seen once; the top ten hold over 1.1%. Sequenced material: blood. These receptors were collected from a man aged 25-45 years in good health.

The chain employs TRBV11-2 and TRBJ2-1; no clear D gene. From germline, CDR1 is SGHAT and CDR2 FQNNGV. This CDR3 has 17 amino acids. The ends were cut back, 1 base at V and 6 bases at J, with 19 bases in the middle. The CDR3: CASSLVVGSPLINEQFF. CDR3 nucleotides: TGTGCCAGCAGCTTAGTTGTGGGTAGCCCTTTAATCAATGAGCAGTTCTTC.

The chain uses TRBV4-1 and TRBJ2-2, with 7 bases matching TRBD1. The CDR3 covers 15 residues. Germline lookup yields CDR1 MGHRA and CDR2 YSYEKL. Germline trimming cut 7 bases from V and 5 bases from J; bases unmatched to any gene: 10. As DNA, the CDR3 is TGCGCCAGCACCCACAGGAGACAGGGAACCGGGGAGCTGTTTTTT. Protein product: CASTHRRQGTGELFF.

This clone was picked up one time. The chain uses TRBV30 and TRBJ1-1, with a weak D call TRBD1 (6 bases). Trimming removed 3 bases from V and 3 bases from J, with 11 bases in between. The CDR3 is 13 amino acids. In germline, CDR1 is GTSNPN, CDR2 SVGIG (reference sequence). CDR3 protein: CAWSTGIYTEAFF. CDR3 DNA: TGTGCCTGGAGCACAGGGATATACACTGAAGCTTTCTTT. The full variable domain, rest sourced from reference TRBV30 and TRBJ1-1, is SQTIHQWPATLVQPVGSPLSLECTVEGTSNPNLYWYRQAAGRGLQLLFYSVGIGQISSEVPQNLSASRPQDRQFILSSKKLLLSDSGFYLCAWSTGIYTEAFFGQGTRLTVV.

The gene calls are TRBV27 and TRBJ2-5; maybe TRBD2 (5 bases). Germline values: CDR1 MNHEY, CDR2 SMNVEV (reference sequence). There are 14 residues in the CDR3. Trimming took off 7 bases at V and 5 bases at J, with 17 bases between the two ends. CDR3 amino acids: CASKRTLHRETQYF. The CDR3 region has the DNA TGTGCCAGCAAGAGGACTCTCCATCGGGAGACCCAGTACTTC.